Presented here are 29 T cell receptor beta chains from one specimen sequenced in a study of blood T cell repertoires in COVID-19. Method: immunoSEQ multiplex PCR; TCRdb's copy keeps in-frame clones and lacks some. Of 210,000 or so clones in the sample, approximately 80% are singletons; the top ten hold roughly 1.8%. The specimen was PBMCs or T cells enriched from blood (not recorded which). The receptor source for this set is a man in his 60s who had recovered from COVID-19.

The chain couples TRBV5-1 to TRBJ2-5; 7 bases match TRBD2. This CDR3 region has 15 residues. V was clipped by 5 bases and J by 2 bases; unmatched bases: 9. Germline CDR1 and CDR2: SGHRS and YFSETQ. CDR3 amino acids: CASRRNPGGQETQYF. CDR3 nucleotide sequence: TGCGCCAGCAGGAGAAACCCGGGGGGACAAGAGACCCAGTACTTC.

The CDR3 DNA is TGCGCCAGCAAACTGACCCTAGCCTACGAGCAGTACTTC. Its translation: CASKLTLAYEQYF. The V and J genes are TRBV5-1 and TRBJ2-7; the D is unclear. From germline, CDR1 is SGHRS and CDR2 YFSETQ. This CDR3 has 13 residues. V lost 6 bases to trimming and J lost 2 bases, with 12 bases between them.

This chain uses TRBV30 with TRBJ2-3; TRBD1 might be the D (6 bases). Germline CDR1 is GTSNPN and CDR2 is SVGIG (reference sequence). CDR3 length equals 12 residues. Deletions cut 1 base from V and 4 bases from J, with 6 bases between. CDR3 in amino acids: CAWSGTADTQYF. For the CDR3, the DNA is TGTGCCTGGAGTGGGACAGCAGATACGCAGTATTTT.

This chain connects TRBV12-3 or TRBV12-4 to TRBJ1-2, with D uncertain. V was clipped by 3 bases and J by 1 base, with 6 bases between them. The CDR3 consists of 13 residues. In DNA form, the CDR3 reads TGTGCCAGCAGTTTTGAGATTAACTATGGCTACACCTTC. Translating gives CASSFEINYGYTF.

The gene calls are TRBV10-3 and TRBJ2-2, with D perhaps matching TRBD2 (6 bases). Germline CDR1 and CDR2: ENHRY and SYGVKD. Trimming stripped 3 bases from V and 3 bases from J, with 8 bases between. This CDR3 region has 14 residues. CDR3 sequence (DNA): TGTGCCATCAGTGAAACGGGAGACACCGGGGAGCTGTTTTTT. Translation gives CAISETGDTGELFF.

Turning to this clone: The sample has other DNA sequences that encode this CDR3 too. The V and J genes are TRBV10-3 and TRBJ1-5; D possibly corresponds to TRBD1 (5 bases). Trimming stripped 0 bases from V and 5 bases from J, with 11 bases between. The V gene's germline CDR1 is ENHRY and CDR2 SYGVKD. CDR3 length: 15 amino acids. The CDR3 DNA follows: TGTGCCATCAGTGAGTCGGGTCAGGGTGATCAGCCCCAGCATTTT. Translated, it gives CAISESGQGDQPQHF.

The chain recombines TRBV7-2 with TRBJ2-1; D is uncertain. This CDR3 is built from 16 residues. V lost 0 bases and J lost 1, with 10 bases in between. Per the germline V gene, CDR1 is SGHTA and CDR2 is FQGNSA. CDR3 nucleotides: TGTGCCAGCAGCTTAGCCCCGACGGAGTCCTACAATGAGCAGTTCTTC. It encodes CASSLAPTESYNEQFF.

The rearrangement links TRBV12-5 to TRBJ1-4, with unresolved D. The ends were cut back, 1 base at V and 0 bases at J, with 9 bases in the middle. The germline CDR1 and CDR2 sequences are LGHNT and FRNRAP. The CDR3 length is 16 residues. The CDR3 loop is CASGLGAGATNEKLFF. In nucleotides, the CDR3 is TGTGCTAGTGGTTTGGGGGCGGGAGCAACTAATGAAAAACTGTTTTTT.

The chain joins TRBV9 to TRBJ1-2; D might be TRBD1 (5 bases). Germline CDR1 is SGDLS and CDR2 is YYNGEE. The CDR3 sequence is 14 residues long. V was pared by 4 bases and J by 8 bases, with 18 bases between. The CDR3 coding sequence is TGTGCCAGCAGCACAAGGGACTTTTCTGGAGGCTACACCTTC. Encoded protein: CASSTRDFSGGYTF.

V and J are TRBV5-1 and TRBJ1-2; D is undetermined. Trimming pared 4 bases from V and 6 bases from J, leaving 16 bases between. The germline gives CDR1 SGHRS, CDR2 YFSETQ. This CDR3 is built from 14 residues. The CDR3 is CASSPQSDNHGYTF. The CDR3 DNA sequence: TGCGCCAGCAGCCCGCAGTCAGACAATCATGGCTACACCTTC.

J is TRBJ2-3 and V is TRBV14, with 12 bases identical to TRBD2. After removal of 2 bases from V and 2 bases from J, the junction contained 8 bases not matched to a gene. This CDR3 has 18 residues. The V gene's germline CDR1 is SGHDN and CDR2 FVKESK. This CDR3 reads CASSQTTTSGGTTDTQYF. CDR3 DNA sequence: TGTGCCAGCAGCCAAACAACGACTAGCGGGGGAACCACAGATACGCAGTATTTT.

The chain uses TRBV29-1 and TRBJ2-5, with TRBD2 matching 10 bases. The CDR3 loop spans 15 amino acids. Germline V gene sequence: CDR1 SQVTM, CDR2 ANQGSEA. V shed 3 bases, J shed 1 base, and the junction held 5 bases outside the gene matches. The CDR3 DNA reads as TGCAGCGTTGATAGACTAGCGGGCATCCAAGAGACCCAGTACTTC. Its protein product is CSVDRLAGIQETQYF.

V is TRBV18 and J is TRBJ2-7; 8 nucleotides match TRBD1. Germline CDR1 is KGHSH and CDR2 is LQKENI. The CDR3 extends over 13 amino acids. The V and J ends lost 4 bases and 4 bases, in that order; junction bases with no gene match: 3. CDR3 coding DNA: TGTGCCAGCTCACAGGGGACAGGATACGAGCAGTACTTC. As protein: CASSQGTGYEQYF.

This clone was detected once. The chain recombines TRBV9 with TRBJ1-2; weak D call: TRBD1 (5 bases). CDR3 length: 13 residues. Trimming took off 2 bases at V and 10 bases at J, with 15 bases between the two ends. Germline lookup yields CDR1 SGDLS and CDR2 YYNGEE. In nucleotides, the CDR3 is TGTGCCAGCAGCGTTGACTGGGGCCAGCCCTACACCTTC. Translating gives CASSVDWGQPYTF.

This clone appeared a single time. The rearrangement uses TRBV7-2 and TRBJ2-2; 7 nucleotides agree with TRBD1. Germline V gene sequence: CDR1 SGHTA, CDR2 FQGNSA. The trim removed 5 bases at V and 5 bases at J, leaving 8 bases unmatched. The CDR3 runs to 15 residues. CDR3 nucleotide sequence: TGTGCCAGCAGCCCGTCGACAGGGATAACCGGGGAGCTGTTTTTT. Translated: CASSPSTGITGELFF.

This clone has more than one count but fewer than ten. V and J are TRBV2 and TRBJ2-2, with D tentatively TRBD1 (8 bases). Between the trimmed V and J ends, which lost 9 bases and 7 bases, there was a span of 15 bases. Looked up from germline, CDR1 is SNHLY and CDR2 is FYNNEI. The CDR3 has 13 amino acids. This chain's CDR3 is CASRTGTIGELFF. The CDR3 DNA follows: TGTGCCAGTAGGACAGGGACTATCGGGGAGCTGTTTTTT.

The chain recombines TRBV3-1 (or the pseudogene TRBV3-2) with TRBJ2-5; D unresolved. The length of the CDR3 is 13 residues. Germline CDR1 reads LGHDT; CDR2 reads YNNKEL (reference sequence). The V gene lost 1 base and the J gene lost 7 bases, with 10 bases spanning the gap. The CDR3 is CASSQARVGTQYF. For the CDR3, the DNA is TGTGCCAGCAGCCAAGCTCGGGTTGGGACCCAGTACTTC.

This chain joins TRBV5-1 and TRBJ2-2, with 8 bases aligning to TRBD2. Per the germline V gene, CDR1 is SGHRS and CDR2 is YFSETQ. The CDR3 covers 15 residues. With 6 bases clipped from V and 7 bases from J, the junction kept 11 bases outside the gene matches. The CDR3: CASTQRGPLNGELFF. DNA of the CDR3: TGCGCCAGCACTCAGCGGGGGCCCCTCAACGGGGAGCTGTTTTTT. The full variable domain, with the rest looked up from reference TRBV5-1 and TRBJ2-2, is KAGVTQTPRYLIKTRGQQVTLSCSPISGHRSVSWYQQTPGQGLQFLFEYFSETQRNKGNFPGRFSGRQFSNSRSEMNVSTLELGDSALYLCASTQRGPLNGELFFGEGSRLTVL.

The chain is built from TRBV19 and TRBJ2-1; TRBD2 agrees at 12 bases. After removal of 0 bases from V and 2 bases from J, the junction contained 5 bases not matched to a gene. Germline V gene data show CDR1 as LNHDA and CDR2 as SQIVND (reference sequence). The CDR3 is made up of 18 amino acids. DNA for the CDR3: TGTGCCAGTAGTATAGATCGACCTAGCGGGGGGGCCTACAATGAGCAGTTCTTC. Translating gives CASSIDRPSGGAYNEQFF.

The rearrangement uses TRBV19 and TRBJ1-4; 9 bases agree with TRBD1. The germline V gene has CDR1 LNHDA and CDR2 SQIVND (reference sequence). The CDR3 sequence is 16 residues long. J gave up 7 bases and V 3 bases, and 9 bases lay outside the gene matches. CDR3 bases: TGTGCCAGTAGTATGTCCCCCGGGACAGGGAGTGAAAAACTGTTTTTT. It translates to CASSMSPGTGSEKLFF.

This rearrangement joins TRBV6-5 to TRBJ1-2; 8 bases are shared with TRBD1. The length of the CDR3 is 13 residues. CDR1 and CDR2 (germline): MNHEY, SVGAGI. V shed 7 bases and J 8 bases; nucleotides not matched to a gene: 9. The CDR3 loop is CASISGQGGGYTF. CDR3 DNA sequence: TGTGCCAGCATCTCTGGACAGGGAGGCGGCTACACCTTC.

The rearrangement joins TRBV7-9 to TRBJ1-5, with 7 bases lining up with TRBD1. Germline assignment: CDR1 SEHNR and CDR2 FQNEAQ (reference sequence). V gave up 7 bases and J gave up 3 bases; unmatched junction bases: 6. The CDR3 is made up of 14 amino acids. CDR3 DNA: TGTGCCAGCACCAAGACAGGGAACAATCAGCCCCAGCATTTT. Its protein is CASTKTGNNQPQHF.

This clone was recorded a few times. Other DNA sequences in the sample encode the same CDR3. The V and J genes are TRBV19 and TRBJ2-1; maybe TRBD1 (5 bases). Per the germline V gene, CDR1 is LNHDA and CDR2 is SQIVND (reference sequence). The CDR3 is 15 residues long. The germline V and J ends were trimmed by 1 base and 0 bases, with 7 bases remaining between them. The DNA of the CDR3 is TGTGCCAGTAGTATAGGACAGAGCTCCTACAATGAGCAGTTCTTC. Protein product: CASSIGQSSYNEQFF.

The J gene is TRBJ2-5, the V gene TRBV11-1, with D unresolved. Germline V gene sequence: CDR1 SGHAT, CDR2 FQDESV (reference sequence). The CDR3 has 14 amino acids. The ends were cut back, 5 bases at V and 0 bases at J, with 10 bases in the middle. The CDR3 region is CASSIRRDQETQYF. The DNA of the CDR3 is TGTGCCAGCAGCATCAGACGGGACCAAGAGACCCAGTACTTC.

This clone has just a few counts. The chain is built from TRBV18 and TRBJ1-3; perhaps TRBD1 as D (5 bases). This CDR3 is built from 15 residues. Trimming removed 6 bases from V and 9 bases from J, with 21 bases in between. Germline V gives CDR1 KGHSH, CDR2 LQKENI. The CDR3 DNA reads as TGTGCCAGCTCCCCTGGGACTCCGCCTGGACGCACCATATATTTT. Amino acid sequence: CASSPGTPPGRTIYF.

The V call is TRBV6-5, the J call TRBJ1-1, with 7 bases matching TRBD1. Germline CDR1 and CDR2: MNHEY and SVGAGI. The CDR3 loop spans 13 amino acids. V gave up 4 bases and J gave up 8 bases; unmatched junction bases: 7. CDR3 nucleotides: TGTGCCAGCAGTTCGTCTCGGACAGGAGAAGCTTTCTTT. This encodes CASSSSRTGEAFF.

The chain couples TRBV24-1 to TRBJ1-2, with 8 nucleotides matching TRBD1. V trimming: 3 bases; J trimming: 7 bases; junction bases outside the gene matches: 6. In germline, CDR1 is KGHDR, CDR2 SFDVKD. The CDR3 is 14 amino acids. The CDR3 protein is CATSDRQDRAGYTF. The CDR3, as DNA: TGTGCCACCAGTGATAGACAGGACAGGGCTGGCTACACCTTC.

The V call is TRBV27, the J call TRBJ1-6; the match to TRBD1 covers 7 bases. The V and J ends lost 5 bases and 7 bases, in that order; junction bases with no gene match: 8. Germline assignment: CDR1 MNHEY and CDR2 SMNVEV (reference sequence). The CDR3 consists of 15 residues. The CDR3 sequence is CASSAQWTGNSPLHF. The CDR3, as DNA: TGTGCCAGCAGTGCACAATGGACAGGAAATTCACCCCTCCACTTT.

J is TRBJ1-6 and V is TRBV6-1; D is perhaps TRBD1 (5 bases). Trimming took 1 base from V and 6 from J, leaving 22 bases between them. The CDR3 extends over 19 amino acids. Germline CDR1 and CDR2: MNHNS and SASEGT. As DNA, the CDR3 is TGTGCCAGCAGTGAAGTACCCCGGGTGAAGGGGTACCCTAATTCACCCCTCCACTTT. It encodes CASSEVPRVKGYPNSPLHF.